Listed below are T cell receptor beta chains from one sample, sequenced in a study of blood T cell repertoires in COVID-19. Libraries were prepared by immunoSEQ multiplex PCR; TCRdb keeps only in-frame clonotypes and omits some of them. The sample holds roughly 100,000 clones, approximately 84% seen once. Sequenced: peripheral blood. Receptor source: a woman aged 60-75 years with acute or convalescent COVID-19. Each CDR3 is given with its conserved first and last residue. The D gene is left open where the match is weak. The listing skips clone size in some rows; elsewhere it reads once, few, many or a size class.

-	-	TRBV15	15	TRBJ2-4	TGTGCCACCAGCCCCCCTGGGCTAGCCAAAAACATTCAGTACTTC	CATSPPGLAKNIQYF
-	-	TRBV2	13	TRBJ1-1	TGTGCCAGCAGTGGGACAGTTAATACTGAAGCTTTCTTT	CASSGTVNTEAFF
-	-	TRBV4-2	20	TRBJ1-2	TGTGCCAGCAGCCAAGATCTGATGACGGCAGGGGCGAACCTGGACTATGGCTACACCTTC	CASSQDLMTAGANLDYGYTF
-	-	TRBV10-3	13	TRBJ2-2	TGTGCCATCAATAGCCGGGAAACCGGGGAGCTGTTTTTT	CAINSRETGELFF
TRBD2	-	TRBV5-1	14	TRBJ2-7	TGCGCCAGCAGCCCTAGCGGGAGTTCCTACGAGCAGTACTTC	CASSPSGSSYEQYF
-	-	TRBV28	15	TRBJ1-5	TGTGCCAGCTCGTCAGCGTTTCTCGGCAATCAGCCCCAGCATTTT	CASSSAFLGNQPQHF
-	-	TRBV2	14	TRBJ1-5	TGTGCCAGCAGTGTTCGACATAGCAATCAGCCCCAGCATTTT	CASSVRHSNQPQHF
-	-	TRBV19	19	TRBJ1-6	TGTGCCAGTAGTGTCCCCCCGGGCAGGGCCGGCTCCTATAATTCACCCCTCCACTTT	CASSVPPGRAGSYNSPLHF
-	once	TRBV19	17	TRBJ1-5	TGTGCCAGTAGTTTCCCTACAGGGATCTTTGACAATCAGCCCCAGCATTTT	CASSFPTGIFDNQPQHF
TRBD1	-	TRBV15	15	TRBJ1-2	TGTGCCACCAGCACTAAAAAACAGGGGGCTGGGGGCTACACCTTC	CATSTKKQGAGGYTF
-	-	TRBV12-3/TRBV12-4	12	TRBJ1-2	TGTGCCAGCAGTTTCCTTAACTATGGCTACACCTTC	CASSFLNYGYTF
TRBD1	few	TRBV7-2	15	TRBJ2-7	TGTGCCAGCAGCTTAACAGGGGGCTCATCCTACGAGCAGTACTTC	CASSLTGGSSYEQYF
TRBD1	-	TRBV9	15	TRBJ1-6	TGTGCCAGCAGCGTCGCCGGGACAGTGGATTCACCCCTCCACTTT	CASSVAGTVDSPLHF
-	-	TRBV11-2	13	TRBJ1-6	TGTGCCACCTCACCGGGAGAATATTCACCCCTCCACTTT	CATSPGEYSPLHF
TRBD2	-	TRBV5-1	20	TRBJ2-1	TGCGCCAGCAGCTGGGGGACAGAAGGGCGGCGGCTAGCGGGGACCAATGAGCAGTTCTTC	CASSWGTEGRRLAGTNEQFF
TRBD1	-	TRBV5-4	14	TRBJ1-6	TGTGCCAGCAGCTCCGGGACAGGGGATTCACCCCTCCACTTT	CASSSGTGDSPLHF
-	-	TRBV18	15	TRBJ1-4	TGTGCCAGCTCACTAAACGGGGATCCGGGCGAGAAACTGTTTTTT	CASSLNGDPGEKLFF
-	-	TRBV6-6	15	TRBJ1-2	TGTGCCAGCAGTGACCCACAGGGTACTAACTATGGCTACACCTTC	CASSDPQGTNYGYTF
TRBD1	-	TRBV9	14	TRBJ1-2	TGTGCCAGCAGCGGACAGGGTGGGGACTATGGCTACACCTTC	CASSGQGGDYGYTF
-	-	TRBV7-2	19	TRBJ1-2	-	CATIQYPGLSGLTNYGCTF
-	-	TRBV20-1	14	TRBJ1-6	TGCAGTGCTAGTGCAGGGTACAGAATTTCACCCCTCCACTTT	CSASAGYRISPLHF
TRBD1	-	TRBV6-5	14	TRBJ2-1	TGTGCCAGCAGGAGCCCAGGGAGACAGGGGGAACGGTTCTTC	CASRSPGRQGERFF
-	few	TRBV20-1	17	TRBJ2-7	TGCAGTGCTAGTACGGTCGAGGTCTCCTCAAATCCCTACGAGCAGTACTTC	CSASTVEVSSNPYEQYF
-	-	TRBV2	12	TRBJ1-5	TGTGCCAGTAACAGGGTCAATCAGCCCCAGCATTTT	CASNRVNQPQHF